This T cell receptor beta chain was sequenced in a study of T-cell reconstitution after alpha-beta-depleted transplantation in children. Germline V gene lookup returns CDR1 SGHTS and CDR2 YDEGEE. CDR3 length: 15 amino acids. Trimming pared 4 bases from V and 3 bases from J, leaving 13 bases between. It was with unique molecular identifiers that the TCRbeta library was prepared. MiXCR, run by TCRdb on the PCR reads, gives a single entry per CDR3 protein. The sample has a few hundred thousand distinct CDR3 sequences, 25% to 30% seen once. This clonotype originated in a boy younger than two with Wiskott-Aldrich syndrome, due to receive a stem cell transplant. The rearrangement uses TRBV5-8 and TRBJ2-2; D remains unclear. This specimen was PBMCs, taken before TCRalphabeta/CD19-depleted stem cell transplant. This CDR3 is CASSLTDRYTGELFF. The CDR3 DNA reads TGTGCCAGCAGCCTTACGGACCGATACACCGGGGAGCTGTTTTTT.